The following is a T cell receptor beta chain sequence with its context. Its antigen is undetermined. This sample stems from a study of cytotoxic CD8 clonotypes in ibrutinib-treated CLL. Across the study: Complete response was seen in 2 patients and partial in approximately 25; roughly 12 progressed and roughly 15 stayed remitted after a median about 68 months. Points from the study as a whole: Public clonotypes (which were uncommon) either contracted or remained stable on treatment.

Sequencing used immunoSEQ multiplex PCR; TCRdb keeps in-frame clones, though not all of them. The sample holds 100,000 or so clones, 50% to 65% seen once. Germline CDR1 reads SGDLS; CDR2 reads YYNGEE. Trimming stripped 4 bases from V and 2 bases from J, with 14 bases between. This CDR3 comprises 15 residues. This material consisted of PBMCs, taken after 24 months of ibrutinib treatment. This sequence originates from a human donor with chronic lymphocytic leukemia. The V call is TRBV9, the J call TRBJ2-3; D ambiguous. CDR3 region: CASSPHDGNTDTQYF. CDR3 DNA: TGTGCCAGCAGCCCCCACGACGGAAACACAGATACGCAGTATTTT.